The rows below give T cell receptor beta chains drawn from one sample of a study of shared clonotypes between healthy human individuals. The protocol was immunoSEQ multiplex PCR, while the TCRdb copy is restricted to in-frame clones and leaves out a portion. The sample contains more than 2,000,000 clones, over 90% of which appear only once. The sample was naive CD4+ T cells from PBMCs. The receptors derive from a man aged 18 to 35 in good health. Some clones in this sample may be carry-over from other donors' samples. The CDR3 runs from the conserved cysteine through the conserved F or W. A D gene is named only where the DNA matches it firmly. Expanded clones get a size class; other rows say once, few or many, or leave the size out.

CDR3aa: CASSSTGGTGTEAFF
CDR3nt: TGTGCCAGCAGCTCGACAGGGGGCACGGGGACTGAAGCTTTCTTT
v_gene: TRBV11-3
j_gene: TRBJ1-1
abundance: -
d_gene: TRBD1

CDR3aa: CASSEGSGRMNTEAFF
CDR3nt: TGTGCCAGCAGTGAAGGTTCGGGGCGAATGAACACTGAAGCTTTCTTT
v_gene: TRBV6-1
j_gene: TRBJ1-1
abundance: -
d_gene: -

CDR3aa: CASRAETRNTEAFF
CDR3nt: TGCGCCAGCAGGGCCGAGACAAGGAACACTGAAGCTTTCTTT
v_gene: TRBV5-1
j_gene: TRBJ1-1
abundance: -
d_gene: -

CDR3aa: CASRTGGFEAFF
CDR3nt: TGTGCCAGCAGGACGGGGGGATTTGAAGCTTTCTTT
v_gene: TRBV6-1
j_gene: TRBJ1-1
abundance: -
d_gene: -

CDR3aa: CASSLGGQREQYF
CDR3nt: TGTGCCAGCAGCTTGGGGGGCCAGCGCGAGCAGTACTTC
v_gene: TRBV5-4
j_gene: TRBJ2-7
abundance: -
d_gene: -

CDR3aa: CASSQTGGFGNEQFF
CDR3nt: TGTGCCAGCAGCCAGACAGGGGGGTTTGGTAATGAGCAGTTCTTC
v_gene: TRBV7-7
j_gene: TRBJ2-1
abundance: -
d_gene: TRBD1

CDR3aa: CASSLALMSYEQYF
CDR3nt: TGCGCCAGCAGCTTGGCCCTCATGTCCTACGAGCAGTACTTC
v_gene: TRBV5-1
j_gene: TRBJ2-7
abundance: -
d_gene: -

CDR3aa: CASSARKAASYNEQFF
CDR3nt: TGTGCCAGCAGTGCCCGAAAGGCGGCCTCCTACAATGAGCAGTTCTTC
v_gene: TRBV25-1
j_gene: TRBJ2-1
abundance: -
d_gene: -

CDR3aa: CASPPPGSLGEQYF
CDR3nt: TGTGCCAGCCCGCCCCCCGGCTCCTTGGGAGAGCAGTACTTC
v_gene: TRBV28
j_gene: TRBJ2-7
abundance: -
d_gene: -

CDR3aa: CASRYYRALLDYGYTF
CDR3nt: TGCGCCAGCAGATACTACAGGGCCTTATTGGACTATGGCTACACCTTC
v_gene: TRBV5-1
j_gene: TRBJ1-2
abundance: -
d_gene: -

CDR3aa: CASSPWTGGSHATEAFF
CDR3nt: TGTGCCAGCAGCCCCTGGACAGGGGGGAGCCACGCCACTGAAGCTTTCTTT
v_gene: TRBV9
j_gene: TRBJ1-1
abundance: few
d_gene: TRBD1

CDR3aa: CASSLLGYGYTF
CDR3nt: TGTGCCAGCAGTTTACTGGGGTATGGCTACACCTTC
v_gene: TRBV28
j_gene: TRBJ1-2
abundance: few
d_gene: -

CDR3aa: CASSFNPPGDTQYF
CDR3nt: TGTGCCAGCAGCTTTAACCCCCCGGGCGATACGCAGTATTTT
v_gene: TRBV7-9
j_gene: TRBJ2-3
abundance: -
d_gene: -

CDR3aa: CASTLGGLTEAFF
CDR3nt: TGCGCCAGCACCCTCGGGGGTCTCACTGAAGCTTTCTTT
v_gene: TRBV5-1
j_gene: TRBJ1-1
abundance: -
d_gene: -

CDR3aa: CASSPVAASYEQYF
CDR3nt: TGCGCCAGCAGCCCCGTCGCGGCCTCCTACGAGCAGTACTTC
v_gene: TRBV5-1
j_gene: TRBJ2-7
abundance: -
d_gene: -